Shown below are 10 T cell receptor beta chains from a single sample sequenced in a study of T cell repertoires in cytomegalovirus infection. Each CDR3 protein gets one entry after TCRdb re-called the reads with MiXCR. The sample lists 650,000 to 900,000 distinct CDR3 sequences; about 33% were seen once. No antigen has been assigned to these receptors. The specimen was cultured CD8+ T cells from PBMCs, collected from culture after CMV antigen stimulation. These receptors came from a human donor in good health (CMV status not recorded). Some clones in this sample may be carry-over from other donors' samples.

The rearrangement links TRBV25-1 to TRBJ1-1; D remains ambiguous. Deletions cut 4 bases from V and 1 base from J, with 10 bases between. The CDR3 has 14 amino acids. Germline CDR1 MGHDK, CDR2 SYGVNS. CDR3: CASSAFASNTEAFF. The CDR3 nucleotides read TGTGCCAGCAGTGCTTTCGCATCGAACACTGAAGCTTTCTTT.

The chain employs TRBV7-9 and TRBJ1-4, with 7 positions matching TRBD1. Germline assignment: CDR1 SEHNR and CDR2 FQNEAQ (reference sequence). V lost 5 bases, J lost 5 bases, and 8 bases stayed unmatched. The CDR3 length is 15 residues. The DNA for the CDR3 is TGTGCCAGCAGCCAAAAAACAGGGGTAAATGAAAAACTGTTTTTT. This encodes CASSQKTGVNEKLFF. The whole variable domain, filled in from reference TRBV7-9 and TRBJ1-4, reads DTGVSQNPRHKITKRGQNVTFRCDPISEHNRLYWYRQTLGQGPEFLTYFQNEAQLEKSRLLSDRFSAERPKGSFSTLEIQRTEQGDSAMYLCASSQKTGVNEKLFFGSGTQLSVL.

This clonotype was observed a few times. The J gene is TRBJ1-5, the V gene TRBV7-2; D unresolved. The CDR3 extends over 13 amino acids. V gave up 1 base and J gave up 7 bases, with 8 bases separating them. CDR1 is SGHTA, CDR2 FQGNSA, per germline. The CDR3 here is CASSLGLLQPQHF. CDR3 nucleotides: TGTGCCAGCAGCTTAGGTCTTTTGCAGCCCCAGCATTTT.

Only one count was recorded for this clonotype. The chain links TRBV7-4 to TRBJ1-2; 7 positions agree with TRBD1. Germline CDR1 and CDR2: SGHVT and SQSDAQ. Trimming took 5 bases from V and 7 from J; bases not matched to a gene: 13. The CDR3 is made up of 15 amino acids. The CDR3 DNA reads TGTGCCAGCAGCCCAAGACAGGGCGTCAAATTTGGCTACACCTTC. This sequence encodes CASSPRQGVKFGYTF.

Ten or more counts support this clonotype. The chain combines TRBV7-2 with TRBJ2-7; the D gene could be TRBD1 or TRBD2 (5 bases each). This CDR3 is 12 amino acids long. The germline V and J ends were trimmed by 2 bases and 6 bases, with 8 bases remaining between them. CDR1 is SGHTA and CDR2 is FQGNSA in the germline V gene. CDR3 coding DNA: TGTGCCAGCAGCTTACCAGGGACCGAGCAGTACGTC. It is translated as CASSLPGTEQYV.

V and J are TRBV6-2 or TRBV6-3 and TRBJ2-5; 9 bases map to TRBD2. Germline values: CDR1 MNHEY, CDR2 SVGEGT. V lost 3 bases to trimming and J lost 0 bases; unmatched junction nucleotides: 2. This CDR3 is built from 15 residues. The CDR3 loop reads CASSYKRGDQETQYF. The CDR3, as DNA: TGTGCCAGCAGTTATAAGCGGGGGGACCAAGAGACCCAGTACTTC.

The chain links TRBV12-3 or TRBV12-4 to TRBJ2-1; D remains unclear. V was cut by 5 bases and J by 5 bases, with 16 bases left in between. This CDR3 is 15 amino acids long. For the CDR3, the DNA is TGTGCCAGCAGTCCCCCCCCCAAAGACAACAATGAGCAGTTCTTC. Residues: CASSPPPKDNNEQFF.

This clonotype has just a few counts. The chain uses TRBV6-1 and TRBJ2-4, with D possibly being TRBD1 (6 bases). Germline V gene lookup returns CDR1 MNHNS and CDR2 SASEGT. The CDR3 contains 17 residues. V was trimmed by 10 bases and J by 0 bases, leaving 22 bases between them. CDR3 region: CATTPHEGDRAKNIQYF. CDR3 DNA sequence: TGTGCCACCACGCCCCACGAGGGGGATAGAGCCAAAAACATTCAGTACTTC.

This clonotype was picked up a small number of times. This rearrangement joins TRBV7-9 to TRBJ2-3, with TRBD1 matching 10 bases. After removal of 3 bases from V and 4 bases from J, the junction contained 4 bases not matched to a gene. The V gene's germline CDR1 is SEHNR and CDR2 FQNEAQ (reference sequence). The CDR3 is 15 residues long. In nucleotides, the CDR3 is TGTGCCAGCAGCTTGCGGACAGGGGGGGCAGATACGCAGTATTTT. Translating it yields CASSLRTGGADTQYF.

This clonotype was observed a handful of times. The chain couples TRBV6-5 to TRBJ1-4; D ambiguous. V was cut by 10 bases and J by 5 bases, with 17 bases left in between. CDR1 is MNHEY, CDR2 SVGAGI, per germline. The CDR3 extends over 14 amino acids. The CDR3 region is CAMAPGFGNEKLFF. The CDR3 DNA reads TGTGCCATGGCGCCCGGGTTCGGCAATGAAAAACTGTTTTTT.